A single sample gave rise to the 15 T cell receptor beta chains below, sequenced in a study of cytomegalovirus exposure and HLA in healthy donors. The PCR contained 60 Vbeta and 13 Jbeta primers. Clones were sequenced by immunoSEQ multiplex PCR, and TCRdb holds only the in-frame ones, with some missing. The sample shows 150,000 to 200,000 clones, approximately 79% of them seen only once. The sequenced sample was PBMCs. These receptors were obtained from a man between 40 and 49 years old in good health and CMV-seronegative.

The V and J genes are TRBV5-1 and TRBJ2-2; perhaps TRBD1 as D (5 bases). V was shortened by 7 bases and J by 1 base, with 11 bases between the two germline ends. The germline V gene encodes CDR1 SGHRS and CDR2 YFSETQ. This CDR3 has 14 amino acids. The CDR3 sequence is CASQGKLNTGELFF. CDR3 bases: TGCGCCAGCCAGGGCAAGTTGAACACCGGGGAGCTGTTTTTT. The full variable domain, rest sourced from reference TRBV5-1 and TRBJ2-2, is KAGVTQTPRYLIKTRGQQVTLSCSPISGHRSVSWYQQTPGQGLQFLFEYFSETQRNKGNFPGRFSGRQFSNSRSEMNVSTLELGDSALYLCASQGKLNTGELFFGEGSRLTVL.

The chain recombines TRBV6-1 with TRBJ1-1; D is possibly TRBD1 (5 bases). The CDR3 length is 14 residues. The V and J ends lost 4 bases and 1 base respectively, with 10 bases between them. Germline loops: CDR1 MNHNS, CDR2 SASEGT. The CDR3 bases are TGTGCCAGCAGTGCAGGGAACTGGAACACTGAAGCTTTCTTT. Translation: CASSAGNWNTEAFF.

The sample holds one count of this clone. This chain connects TRBV28 to TRBJ1-6, with TRBD1 matching 8 bases. The CDR3 consists of 15 residues. CDR1 and CDR2 (germline): MDHEN, SYDVKM. J lost 9 bases, V lost 11 bases, and 15 bases had no gene match. CDR3 in amino acids: CAGGGGAGGFSPLHF. In DNA, the CDR3 is TGTGCCGGGGGGGGCGGGGCAGGGGGCTTTTCACCCCTCCACTTT.

The genes are TRBV7-9 and TRBJ1-2, with D perhaps matching TRBD1 (6 bases). The CDR3 has 16 amino acids. Trimming shortened V by 0 bases and J by 0 bases, and 11 bases separated the two germline ends. Looked up from germline, CDR1 is SEHNR and CDR2 is FQNEAQ (reference sequence). In nucleotides, the CDR3 is TGTGCCAGCAGCTTAGCTGCTGGGGGCCCTAACTATGGCTACACCTTC. As protein: CASSLAAGGPNYGYTF.

The CDR3 reads CASSLDRGGVTDTQYF. The CDR3 DNA reads TGCGCCAGCAGCTTGGATCGCGGGGGGGTCACAGATACGCAGTATTTT. The rearrangement uses TRBV5-1 and TRBJ2-3; 9 nucleotides line up with TRBD2. Germline CDR1 SGHRS, CDR2 YFSETQ. V gave up 0 bases and J gave up 2 bases; unmatched junction bases: 4. This CDR3 comprises 16 residues.

The DNA of the CDR3 is TGTGCCAGCAGCTCCCTAACAGGGTACGCTGAAGCTTTCTTT. It yields the protein CASSSLTGYAEAFF. The rearrangement links TRBV7-2 to TRBJ1-1; TRBD1 might be the D (6 bases). The CDR3 sequence is 14 residues long. Germline lookup yields CDR1 SGHTA and CDR2 FQGNSA. V was cut by 4 bases and J by 6 bases, with 15 bases left in between.

The table lists this clone with a few counts. The rearrangement links TRBV6-5 to TRBJ1-1; D might be TRBD1 (6 bases). The ends were cut back, 2 bases at V and 11 bases at J, with 12 bases in the middle. Germline V CDR1 and CDR2: MNHEY, SVGAGI. This CDR3 is built from 12 residues. The CDR3 coding sequence is TGTGCCAGCAGTTACGGGGGCAGGGGTGCTTTCTTT. Protein product: CASSYGGRGAFF.

The rearrangement links TRBV7-6 to TRBJ2-5; D remains unclear. The germline V gene encodes CDR1 SGHVS and CDR2 FNYEAQ. The CDR3 spans 14 residues. V shed 6 bases and J shed 1 base, with 12 bases lying between them. CDR3 amino acids: CASRVLEIQETQYF. The CDR3 coding sequence is TGTGCCAGCAGGGTTCTGGAGATCCAAGAGACCCAGTACTTC.

This chain links TRBV10-3 with TRBJ2-7, with 9 bases fitting TRBD1. J gave up 2 bases and V 7 bases, and 6 bases lay outside the gene matches. This CDR3 comprises 14 residues. Germline V gene data show CDR1 as ENHRY and CDR2 as SYGVKD. The CDR3 reads CAIIGTGYPYEQYF. For the CDR3, the DNA is TGTGCCATCATCGGGACAGGGTATCCCTACGAGCAGTACTTC.

This chain links TRBV5-6 with TRBJ1-2; TRBD1 agrees at 8 bases. V was clipped by 3 bases and J by 8 bases; unmatched bases: 6. Germline V gives CDR1 SGHDT, CDR2 YYEEEE. There are 13 residues in the CDR3. Here the CDR3 reads CASSWADRGGYTF. Here the CDR3 DNA reads TGTGCCAGCAGCTGGGCCGACAGGGGCGGCTACACCTTC.

The chain has TRBV30 and TRBJ1-2; unclear D gene. The CDR3 sequence is 11 residues long. Germline-derived CDR1 and CDR2 are GTSNPN and SVGIG (reference sequence). V shed 2 bases and J shed 3 bases, with 4 bases lying between them. The CDR3 region is CAWSLYYGYTF. The DNA for the CDR3 is TGTGCCTGGAGTCTGTACTATGGCTACACCTTC. The full variable domain, with the rest looked up from reference TRBV30 and TRBJ1-2, is SQTIHQWPATLVQPVGSPLSLECTVEGTSNPNLYWYRQAAGRGLQLLFYSVGIGQISSEVPQNLSASRPQDRQFILSSKKLLLSDSGFYLCAWSLYYGYTFGSGTRLTVV.

The chain combines TRBV6-5 with TRBJ1-4, with 10 bases lining up with TRBD1. The CDR3 is made up of 15 amino acids. Germline CDR1 MNHEY, CDR2 SVGAGI. V lost 0 bases, J lost 6 bases, and 1 base stayed unmatched. The CDR3 nucleotides are TGTGCCAGCAGTTACTCCGGGACAGGGGATGAAAAACTGTTTTTT. Protein sequence: CASSYSGTGDEKLFF.

This chain joins TRBV9 and TRBJ2-5; 9 nucleotides agree with TRBD1. The CDR3 is made up of 16 amino acids. The V gene end was trimmed by 0 bases and the J gene end by 5 bases; junction bases not matched to a gene: 8. Germline V gene lookup returns CDR1 SGDLS and CDR2 YYNGEE. The CDR3 protein is CASSVAGQGNRETQYF. The CDR3 coding sequence is TGTGCCAGCAGCGTAGCGGGACAGGGTAATAGGGAGACCCAGTACTTC. The full variable domain, completed using reference TRBV9 and TRBJ2-5, is DSGVTQTPKHLITATGQRVTLRCSPRSGDLSVYWYQQSLDQGLQFLIQYYNGEERAKGNILERFSAQQFPDLHSELNLSSLELGDSALYFCASSVAGQGNRETQYFGPGTRLLVL.

The V call is TRBV7-2, the J call TRBJ2-7; the match to TRBD1 covers 10 bases. With 6 bases clipped from V and 0 bases from J, the junction kept 2 bases outside the gene matches. The CDR3 loop spans 14 amino acids. CDR1 and CDR2 (germline): SGHTA, FQGNSA. The CDR3 bases are TGTGCCAGCAGGACAGGGGGCAGCTCCTACGAGCAGTACTTC. It yields the protein CASRTGGSSYEQYF.

The chain links TRBV18 to TRBJ1-2; D remains unclear. The CDR3 is 14 residues long. V gave up 3 bases and J gave up 0 bases, with 8 bases separating them. Germline V lookup: CDR1 KGHSH, CDR2 LQKENI. The CDR3 is CASSPLGTNYGYTF. CDR3 in DNA: TGTGCCAGCTCACCCCTAGGTACTAACTATGGCTACACCTTC.